The clone carrying this T cell receptor (beta chain) was observed a single time. The antigen is not known. This sample was taken from a study of shared clonotypes between healthy human individuals. Germline CDR1 and CDR2: MNHEY and SMNVEV (reference sequence). V lost 3 bases, J lost 3 bases, and 11 bases lay in between. CDR3 length equals 15 residues. Some clones are missing from TCRdb's copy, which holds only in-frame ones; the method was immunoSEQ multiplex PCR. This sample yields over a million clones, of which over 95% are seen a single time; approximately 1.1% belongs to the top ten. Study-level results: Expectations were that clonotype sharing among donors would be affected by sequencing depth.

The rearrangement joins TRBV27 to TRBJ2-2; D unclear. Sample: naive CD4+ T cells sorted from blood. The subset was: CD45RA+ positively selected. The sequence was collected from a man younger than 45 in good health. The CDR3 reads CASSFIETYTGELFF. In DNA, the CDR3 is TGTGCCAGCAGTTTCATAGAAACGTACACCGGGGAGCTGTTTTTT.